These 4 T cell receptor beta chains came from one sample sequenced in a study of T cells in Graves' hyperthyroidism and ophthalmopathy. RNA transcripts yielded amplified TCR beta CDR3 regions. A set of HTBI primers served as the primers for a first-round RT-PCR of the TCR CDR3. TCRdb re-analysed the multiplex PCR reads in MiXCR, keeping a single row per CDR3 protein. The sample lists 500,000 to 600,000 distinct CDR3 sequences, 46% occurring once. Sequenced: peripheral blood or thyroid tissue (not recorded which). The receptors originated from a woman aged 18-29 years with Graves' hyperthyroidism.

There are a few counts of this clonotype. CDR3 sequence reads: CASSDGTGVKDTQYF. In DNA, the CDR3 is TGTGCCAGCAGTGATGGGACAGGGGTGAAAGATACGCAGTATTTT. The chain carries TRBV2 and TRBJ1-5; 10 positions agree with TRBD1. The DNA end is a closer match to TRBJ2-3, so the J assignment may be wrong. CDR1 and CDR2 from the germline V gene are SNHLY and FYNNEI. CDR3 length: 15 amino acids.

This clonotype turned up a few times. This sequence joins TRBV12-3 or TRBV12-4 and TRBJ2-2; 14 bases are shared with TRBD2. V lost 5 bases to trimming and J lost 13 bases; unmatched junction nucleotides: 9. The CDR3 has 15 amino acids. CDR3 in DNA: TGTGCCAGCAGTCGACCTAGGACTAGCGGGAGGAGGCTGTTTTTT. It translates to CASSRPRTSGRRLFF.

The V and J genes are TRBV2 and TRBJ1-1, with D possibly matching TRBD1 (6 bases). The V gene lost 10 bases and the J gene lost 1 base, with 10 bases spanning the gap. Germline CDR1 is SNHLY and CDR2 is FYNNEI. This CDR3 is 12 amino acids long. The CDR3 here is CANGGQNTEAFF. The CDR3 DNA reads as TGTGCCAACGGGGGGCAGAACACTGAAGCTTTCTTT. Full variable domain (remainder filled in from reference TRBV2 and TRBJ1-1): EPEVTQTPSHQVTQMGQEVILRCVPISNHLYFYWYRQILGQKVEFLVSFYNNEISEKSEIFDDQFSVERPDGSNFTLKIRSTKLEDSAMYFCANGGQNTEAFFGQGTRLTVV.

The rearrangement links TRBV15 to TRBJ1-2, with TRBD1 as a possible D gene (6 bases). CDR3 length: 16 amino acids. Germline V gives CDR1 LNHNV, CDR2 YYDKDF (reference sequence). V was cut by 5 bases and J by 4 bases, with 20 bases left in between. The CDR3 DNA reads as TGTGCCACCAGCTTCCGAGCGGGCACAGGGATCTATGGCTACACCTTC. It translates to CATSFRAGTGIYGYTF. Based on the CDR3 plus reference TRBV15 and TRBJ1-2, the full variable domain is DAMVIQNPRYQVTQFGKPVTLSCSQTLNHNVMYWYQQKSSQAPKLLFHYYDKDFNNEADTPDNFQSRRPNTSFCFLDIRSPGLGDTAMYLCATSFRAGTGIYGYTFGSGTRLTVV.